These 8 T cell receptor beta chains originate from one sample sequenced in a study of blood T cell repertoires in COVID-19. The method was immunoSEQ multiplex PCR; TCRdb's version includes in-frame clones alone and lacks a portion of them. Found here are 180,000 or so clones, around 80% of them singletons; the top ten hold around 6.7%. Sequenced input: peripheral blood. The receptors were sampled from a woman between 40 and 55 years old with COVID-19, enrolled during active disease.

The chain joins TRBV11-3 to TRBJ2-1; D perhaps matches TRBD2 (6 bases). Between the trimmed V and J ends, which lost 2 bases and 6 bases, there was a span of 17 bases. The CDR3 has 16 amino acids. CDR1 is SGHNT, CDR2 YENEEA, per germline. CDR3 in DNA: TGTGCCAGCAGCTTAACCTCTAGCGTCGGGACCAATGAGCAGTTCTTC. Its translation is CASSLTSSVGTNEQFF.

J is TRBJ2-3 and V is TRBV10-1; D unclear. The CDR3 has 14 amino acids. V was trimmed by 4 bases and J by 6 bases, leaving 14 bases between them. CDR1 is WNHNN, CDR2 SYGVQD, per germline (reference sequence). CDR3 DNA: TGCGCCAGCAGTGTAGGTCCGGCGGTGGATACGCAGTATTTT. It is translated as CASSVGPAVDTQYF.

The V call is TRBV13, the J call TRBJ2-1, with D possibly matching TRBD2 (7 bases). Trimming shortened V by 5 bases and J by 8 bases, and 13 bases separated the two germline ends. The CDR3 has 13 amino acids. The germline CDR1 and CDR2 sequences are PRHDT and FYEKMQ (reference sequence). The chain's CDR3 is CASSQGTIYEQFF. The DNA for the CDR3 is TGTGCCAGCAGCCAGGGGACTATCTATGAGCAGTTCTTC.

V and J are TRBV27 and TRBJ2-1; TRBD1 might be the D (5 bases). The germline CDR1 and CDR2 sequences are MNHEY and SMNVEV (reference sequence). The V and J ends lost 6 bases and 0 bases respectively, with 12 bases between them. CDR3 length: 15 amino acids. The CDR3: CASRKDRSSYNEQFF. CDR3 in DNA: TGTGCCAGCAGAAAAGACAGATCCTCCTACAATGAGCAGTTCTTC.

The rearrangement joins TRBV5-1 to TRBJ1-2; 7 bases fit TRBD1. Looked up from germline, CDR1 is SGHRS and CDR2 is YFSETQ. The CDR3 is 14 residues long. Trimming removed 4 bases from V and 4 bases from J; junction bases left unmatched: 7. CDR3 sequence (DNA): TGCGCCAGCAGCACAGGACAGGAGATCTATGGCTACACCTTC. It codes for CASSTGQEIYGYTF. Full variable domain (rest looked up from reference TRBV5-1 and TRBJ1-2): KAGVTQTPRYLIKTRGQQVTLSCSPISGHRSVSWYQQTPGQGLQFLFEYFSETQRNKGNFPGRFSGRQFSNSRSEMNVSTLELGDSALYLCASSTGQEIYGYTFGSGTRLTVV.

The chain's CDR3 is CASSQVFPGLAANTGELFF. In nucleotides, the CDR3 is TGTGCCAGCAGCCAAGTTTTCCCAGGACTAGCGGCGAACACCGGGGAGCTGTTTTTT. This chain uses TRBV3-1 (or the pseudogene TRBV3-2) with TRBJ2-2, with TRBD2 identical over 10 bases. The CDR3 has 19 residues. CDR1 LGHDT and CDR2 YNNKEL come from the germline V gene (reference sequence). Trimming took 1 base from V and 0 from J; bases not matched to a gene: 8.

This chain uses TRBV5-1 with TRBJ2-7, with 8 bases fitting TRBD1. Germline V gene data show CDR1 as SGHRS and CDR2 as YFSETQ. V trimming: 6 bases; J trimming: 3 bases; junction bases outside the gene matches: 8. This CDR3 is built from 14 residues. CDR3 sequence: CASTVPGQDYEQYF. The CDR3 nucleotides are TGCGCCAGCACCGTTCCGGGACAGGACTACGAGCAGTACTTC. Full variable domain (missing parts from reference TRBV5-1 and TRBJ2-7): KAGVTQTPRYLIKTRGQQVTLSCSPISGHRSVSWYQQTPGQGLQFLFEYFSETQRNKGNFPGRFSGRQFSNSRSEMNVSTLELGDSALYLCASTVPGQDYEQYFGPGTRLTVT.

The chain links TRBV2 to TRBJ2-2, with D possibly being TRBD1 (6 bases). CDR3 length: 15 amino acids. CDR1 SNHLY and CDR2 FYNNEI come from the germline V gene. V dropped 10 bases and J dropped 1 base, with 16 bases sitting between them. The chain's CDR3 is CAKKGDLLNTGELFF. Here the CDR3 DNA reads TGTGCCAAGAAGGGGGATTTGTTGAACACCGGGGAGCTGTTTTTT.